This T cell receptor (beta chain) comes out of a study of blood T cell repertoires in COVID-19. Across the whole study: Spain, Italy and the United States supplied samples that represented acute and convalescent COVID-19. Sources were T cells, B-cell-depleted T cells, or PBMCs; the material itself was cDNA or gDNA.

As originally analysed: Amplification from reference gene primers served as the basis for estimated nucleated cell counts. The assay was immunoSEQ multiplex PCR, and TCRdb's table has in-frame clones only and misses some. The V and J calls and clone size were taken over from that table, and D and trimming were inferred from the DNA. Of over 15,000 clones listed, approximately 78% are singletons. V was clipped by 0 bases and J by 8 bases, with 11 bases between them. The CDR3 is 13 residues long. Germline-derived CDR1 and CDR2 are SGHRS and YFSETQ. The clonotype was recovered from a man aged 60 to 69 with active or convalescent COVID-19. The rearrangement links TRBV5-1 to TRBJ1-2, with D tentatively TRBD1 (6 bases). The sample comprised peripheral blood. The CDR3 DNA follows: TGCGCCAGCAGCTTGGTCGGCAGGGGAGGCTACACCTTC. Translation gives CASSLVGRGGYTF. The full variable domain, with the rest looked up from reference TRBV5-1 and TRBJ1-2, is KAGVTQTPRYLIKTRGQQVTLSCSPISGHRSVSWYQQTPGQGLQFLFEYFSETQRNKGNFPGRFSGRQFSNSRSEMNVSTLELGDSALYLCASSLVGRGGYTFGSGTRLTVV.